The 6 T cell receptor beta chains given below trace back to one sample, sequenced in a study of cytomegalovirus exposure and HLA in healthy donors. Primers for the PCR totalled 60 Vbeta and 13 Jbeta. Some clones are missing from TCRdb's copy, which holds only in-frame ones; the method was immunoSEQ multiplex PCR. Of about 110,000 clones listed, roughly 73% are singletons. Sequenced material: PBMCs. The receptors shown here come from a man between 40 and 49 years old in good health and CMV-seronegative.

V and J are TRBV9 and TRBJ1-3; D uncertain. The germline gives CDR1 SGDLS, CDR2 YYNGEE. This CDR3 spans 14 amino acids. Trimming removed 5 bases at V and 0 bases at J, with 9 bases between. CDR3 nucleotide sequence: TGTGCCAGCAGTCAGGCAGGCTCTGGAAACACCATATATTTT. It encodes CASSQAGSGNTIYF.

The rearrangement links TRBV19 to TRBJ2-5; possible D gene TRBD1, 6 bases. V was clipped by 6 bases and J by 2 bases, with 16 bases between them. Looked up from germline, CDR1 is LNHDA and CDR2 is SQIVND (reference sequence). This CDR3 has 15 residues. The CDR3 reads CASRRDTGPQETQYF. CDR3 DNA: TGTGCCAGTAGGAGGGACACCGGCCCTCAAGAGACCCAGTACTTC.

The chain combines TRBV2 with TRBJ2-1, with D unclear. The CDR3 covers 12 residues. Germline CDR1 is SNHLY and CDR2 is FYNNEI. V shed 5 bases and J shed 3 bases, with 5 bases lying between them. CDR3 coding DNA: TGTGCCAGCAGTTACAGCTACAATGAGCAGTTCTTC. Encoded protein: CASSYSYNEQFF.

V gene TRBV2 combines with J gene TRBJ2-3; 9 bases map to TRBD2. This CDR3 region has 14 residues. V lost 10 bases and J lost 2; bases outside the gene matches: 7. The germline gives CDR1 SNHLY, CDR2 FYNNEI. CDR3 region: CANSAGGNTDTQYF. The CDR3, as DNA: TGTGCCAACAGCGCGGGGGGGAACACAGATACGCAGTATTTT.

The CDR3 region has the DNA TGCGCCAGCAGCTCCGGACAGGGGCGATTTTCCTACGAGCAGTACTTC. Its translation: CASSSGQGRFSYEQYF. V gene TRBV5-1 combines with J gene TRBJ2-7; 9 nucleotides agree with TRBD1. CDR1 is SGHRS and CDR2 is YFSETQ in the germline V gene. With V trimmed by 3 bases and J by 1 base, 8 bases remained unmatched. The CDR3 totals 16 residues.

The rearrangement links TRBV14 to TRBJ1-6, with D perhaps matching TRBD1 (5 bases). CDR3 length equals 15 residues. Germline assignment: CDR1 SGHDN and CDR2 FVKESK. V lost 4 bases and J 5 bases, leaving 12 bases between the germline ends. This chain's CDR3 is CASSLMGLNNSPLHF. The CDR3 DNA reads as TGTGCCAGCAGCCTTATGGGACTCAATAATTCACCCCTCCACTTT.